This T cell receptor beta chain emerged from a study of control samples from healthy donors and cancer patients. Germline loops: CDR1 LGHDT, CDR2 YNNKEL (reference sequence). V dropped 1 base and J dropped 2 bases, with 9 bases sitting between them. The CDR3 sequence is 14 residues long. Repertoires were generated with immunoSEQ multiplex PCR, while TCRdb's copy carries only in-frame clones and drops some. The top ten hold over 13% of the sample, which has tens of thousands of clones, about nine tenths seen once. Sequencing input: PBMCs. The chain links TRBV3-1 (or the pseudogene TRBV3-2) to TRBJ2-7, with D hard to call. This receptor was identified in a man aged 55 to 70 with head and neck cancer. CDR3 sequence reads: CASSQAWSPYEQYF. In DNA, the CDR3 is TGTGCCAGCAGCCAAGCTTGGTCTCCCTACGAGCAGTACTTC.